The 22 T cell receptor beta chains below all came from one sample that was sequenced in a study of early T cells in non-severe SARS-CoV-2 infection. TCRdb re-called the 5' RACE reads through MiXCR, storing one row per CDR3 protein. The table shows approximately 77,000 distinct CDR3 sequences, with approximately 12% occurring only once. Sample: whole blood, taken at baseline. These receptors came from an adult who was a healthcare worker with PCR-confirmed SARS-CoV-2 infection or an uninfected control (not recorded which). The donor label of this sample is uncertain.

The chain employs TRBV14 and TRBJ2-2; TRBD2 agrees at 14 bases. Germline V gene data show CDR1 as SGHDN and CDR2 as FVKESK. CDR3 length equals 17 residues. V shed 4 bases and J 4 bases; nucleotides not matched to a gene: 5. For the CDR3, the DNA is TGTGCCAGCAGCCTAGGGACTAGCGGGAGAGTCACCGGGGAGCTGTTTTTT. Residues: CASSLGTSGRVTGELFF.

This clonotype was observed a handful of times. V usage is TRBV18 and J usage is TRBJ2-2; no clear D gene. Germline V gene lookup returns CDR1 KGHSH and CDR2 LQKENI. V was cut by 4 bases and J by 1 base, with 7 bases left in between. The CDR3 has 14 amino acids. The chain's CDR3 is CASSLERNTGELFF. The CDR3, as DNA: TGTGCCAGCTCACTCGAGAGGAACACCGGGGAGCTGTTTTTT.

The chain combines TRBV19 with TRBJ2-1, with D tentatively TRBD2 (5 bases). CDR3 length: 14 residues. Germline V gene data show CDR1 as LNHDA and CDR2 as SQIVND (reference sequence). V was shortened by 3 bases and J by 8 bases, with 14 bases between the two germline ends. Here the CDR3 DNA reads TGTGCCAGTAGTATCAGTAAGCCCGGGGATGAGCAGTTCTTC. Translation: CASSISKPGDEQFF. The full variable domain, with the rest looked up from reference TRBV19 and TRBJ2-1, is DGGITQSPKYLFRKEGQNVTLSCEQNLNHDAMYWYRQDPGQGLRLIYYSQIVNDFQKGDIAEGYSVSREKKESFPLTVTSAQKNPTAFYLCASSISKPGDEQFFGPGTRLTVL.

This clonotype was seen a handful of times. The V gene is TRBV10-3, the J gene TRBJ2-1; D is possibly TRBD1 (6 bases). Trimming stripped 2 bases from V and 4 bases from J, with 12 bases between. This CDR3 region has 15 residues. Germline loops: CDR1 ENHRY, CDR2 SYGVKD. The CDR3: CAISESRDMYNEQFF. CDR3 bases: TGTGCCATCAGTGAGAGCCGGGACATGTACAATGAGCAGTTCTTC.

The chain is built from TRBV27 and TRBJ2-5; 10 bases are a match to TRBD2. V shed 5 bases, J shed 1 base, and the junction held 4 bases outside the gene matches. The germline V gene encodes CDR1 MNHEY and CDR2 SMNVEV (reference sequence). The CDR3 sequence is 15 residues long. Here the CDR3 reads CASSPWTSGQETQYF. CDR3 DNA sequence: TGTGCCAGCAGTCCGTGGACTAGCGGCCAAGAGACCCAGTACTTC.

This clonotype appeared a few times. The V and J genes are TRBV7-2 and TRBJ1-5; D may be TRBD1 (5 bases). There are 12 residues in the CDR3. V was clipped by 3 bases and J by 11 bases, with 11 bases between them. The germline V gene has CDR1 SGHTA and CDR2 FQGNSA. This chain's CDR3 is CASSFPTGAQHF. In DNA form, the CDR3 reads TGTGCCAGCAGCTTCCCCACGGGGGCCCAGCATTTT.

CDR3 bases: TGTGCCAGCAGGGGTGCAGATACGCAGTATTTT. Residues: CASRGADTQYF. The J gene is TRBJ2-3, the V gene TRBV6-6; no firm D call. V shed 6 bases and J shed 4 bases, with 5 bases lying between them. CDR1 and CDR2 from the germline V gene are MNHNY and SVGAGI (reference sequence). The CDR3 length is 11 residues.

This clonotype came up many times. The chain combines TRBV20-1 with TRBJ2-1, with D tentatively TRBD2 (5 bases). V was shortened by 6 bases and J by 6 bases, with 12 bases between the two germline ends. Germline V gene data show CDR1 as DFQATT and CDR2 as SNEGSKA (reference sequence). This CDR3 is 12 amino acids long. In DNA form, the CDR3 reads TGCAGTGCCGACGAGGGTGTCAATGAGCAGTTCTTC. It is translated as CSADEGVNEQFF.

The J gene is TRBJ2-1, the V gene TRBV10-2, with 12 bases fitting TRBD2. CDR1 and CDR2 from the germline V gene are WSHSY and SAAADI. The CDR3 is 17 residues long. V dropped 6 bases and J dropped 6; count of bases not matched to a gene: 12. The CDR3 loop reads CASSASGRGIASNEQFF. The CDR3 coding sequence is TGCGCCAGCAGCGCTAGCGGGAGGGGAATAGCGAGCAATGAGCAGTTCTTC.

The CDR3 is CASSPAFRRNTEAFF. The CDR3 DNA reads TGTGCCAGCAGCCCCGCATTTAGACGGAACACTGAAGCTTTCTTT. V and J are TRBV27 and TRBJ1-1; D unresolved. The CDR3 length is 15 residues. Germline loops: CDR1 MNHEY, CDR2 SMNVEV (reference sequence). V dropped 6 bases and J dropped 1 base, with 15 bases sitting between them.

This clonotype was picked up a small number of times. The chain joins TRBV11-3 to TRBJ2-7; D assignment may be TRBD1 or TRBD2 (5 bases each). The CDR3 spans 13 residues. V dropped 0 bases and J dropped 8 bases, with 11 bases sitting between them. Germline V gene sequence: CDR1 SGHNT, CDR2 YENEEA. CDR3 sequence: CASSLEHPGQQYF. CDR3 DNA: TGTGCCAGCAGCTTAGAACACCCGGGACAGCAGTACTTC.

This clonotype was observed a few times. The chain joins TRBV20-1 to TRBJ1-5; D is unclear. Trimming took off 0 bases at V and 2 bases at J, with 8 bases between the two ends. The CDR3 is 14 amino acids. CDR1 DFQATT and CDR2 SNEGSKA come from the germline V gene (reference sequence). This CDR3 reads CSARDPGGNQPQHF. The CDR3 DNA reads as TGCAGTGCTAGAGACCCAGGAGGCAATCAGCCCCAGCATTTT.

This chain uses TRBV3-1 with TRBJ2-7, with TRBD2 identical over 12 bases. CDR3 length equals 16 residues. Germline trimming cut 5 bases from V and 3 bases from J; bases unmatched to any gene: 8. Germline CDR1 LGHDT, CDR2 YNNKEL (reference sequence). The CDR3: CASSEGLAGPYYEQYF. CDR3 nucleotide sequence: TGTGCCAGCAGCGAAGGACTAGCGGGACCCTACTACGAGCAGTACTTC.

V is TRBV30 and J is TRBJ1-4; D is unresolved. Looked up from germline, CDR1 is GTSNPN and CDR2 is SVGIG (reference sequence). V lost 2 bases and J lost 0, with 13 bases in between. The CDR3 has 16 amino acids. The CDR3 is CAWSSQSSTTNEKLFF. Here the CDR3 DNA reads TGTGCCTGGAGTTCCCAATCTTCAACAACTAATGAAAAACTGTTTTTT. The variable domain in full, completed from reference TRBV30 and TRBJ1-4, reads SQTIHQWPATLVQPVGSPLSLECTVEGTSNPNLYWYRQAAGRGLQLLFYSVGIGQISSEVPQNLSASRPQDRQFILSSKKLLLSDSGFYLCAWSSQSSTTNEKLFFGSGTQLSVL.

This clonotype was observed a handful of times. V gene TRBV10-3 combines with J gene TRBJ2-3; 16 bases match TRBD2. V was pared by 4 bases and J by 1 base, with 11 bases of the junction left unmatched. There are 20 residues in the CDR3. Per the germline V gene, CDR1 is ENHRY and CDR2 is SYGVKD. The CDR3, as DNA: TGTGCCATCAGTGTCAGTCGTGGGACTAGCGGGAGGGCATGCACAGATACGCAGTATTTT. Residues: CAISVSRGTSGRACTDTQYF.

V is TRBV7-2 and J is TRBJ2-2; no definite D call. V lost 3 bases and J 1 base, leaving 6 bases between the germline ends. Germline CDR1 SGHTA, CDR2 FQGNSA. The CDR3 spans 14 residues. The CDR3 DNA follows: TGTGCCAGCAGCTTTTTAATGAACACCGGGGAGCTGTTTTTT. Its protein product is CASSFLMNTGELFF.

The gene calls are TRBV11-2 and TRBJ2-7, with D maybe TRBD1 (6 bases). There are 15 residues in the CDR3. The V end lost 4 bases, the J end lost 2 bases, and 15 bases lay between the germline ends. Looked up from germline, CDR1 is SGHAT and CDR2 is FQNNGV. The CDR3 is CASSSSGTHPYEQYF. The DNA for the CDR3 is TGTGCCAGCAGCTCATCCGGGACACACCCCTACGAGCAGTACTTC.

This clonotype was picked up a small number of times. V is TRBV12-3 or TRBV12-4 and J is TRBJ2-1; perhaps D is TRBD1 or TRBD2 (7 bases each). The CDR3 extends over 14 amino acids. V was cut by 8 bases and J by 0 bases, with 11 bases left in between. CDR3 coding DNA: TGTGCCAGCCGGGGGGACAGCTCCTACAATGAGCAGTTCTTC. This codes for CASRGDSSYNEQFF.

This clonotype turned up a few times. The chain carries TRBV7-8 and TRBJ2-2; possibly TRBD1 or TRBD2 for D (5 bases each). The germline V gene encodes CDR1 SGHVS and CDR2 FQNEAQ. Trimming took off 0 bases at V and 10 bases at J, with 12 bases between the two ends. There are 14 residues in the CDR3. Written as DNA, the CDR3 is TGTGCCAGCAGCTTAGCTGGGACCATCGAGGAGCTGTTTTTT. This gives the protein CASSLAGTIEELFF.

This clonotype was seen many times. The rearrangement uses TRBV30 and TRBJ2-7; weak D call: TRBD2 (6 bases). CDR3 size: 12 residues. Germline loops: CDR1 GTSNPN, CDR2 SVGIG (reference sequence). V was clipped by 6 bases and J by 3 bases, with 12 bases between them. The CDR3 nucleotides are TGTGCCTGCGGGACTGCGGGCTACGAGCAGTACTTC. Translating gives CACGTAGYEQYF.

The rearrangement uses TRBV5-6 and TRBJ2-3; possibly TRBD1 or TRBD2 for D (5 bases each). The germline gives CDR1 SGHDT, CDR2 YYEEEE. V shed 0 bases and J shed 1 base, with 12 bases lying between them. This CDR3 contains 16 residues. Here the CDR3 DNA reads TGTGCCAGCAGCTTGGTTTCCGGGACCGGCACAGATACGCAGTATTTT. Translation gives CASSLVSGTGTDTQYF. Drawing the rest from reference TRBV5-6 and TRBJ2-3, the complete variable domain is DAGVTQSPTHLIKTRGQQVTLRCSPKSGHDTVSWYQQALGQGPQFIFQYYEEEERQRGNFPDRFSGHQFPNYSSELNVNALLLGDSALYLCASSLVSGTGTDTQYFGPGTRLTVL.

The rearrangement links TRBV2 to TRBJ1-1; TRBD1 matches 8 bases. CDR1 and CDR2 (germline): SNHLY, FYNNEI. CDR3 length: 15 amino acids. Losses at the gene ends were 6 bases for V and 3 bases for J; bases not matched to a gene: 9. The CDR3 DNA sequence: TGTGCCAGCAGGGGGACAGGAGGTTTGGACACTGAAGCTTTCTTT. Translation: CASRGTGGLDTEAFF.